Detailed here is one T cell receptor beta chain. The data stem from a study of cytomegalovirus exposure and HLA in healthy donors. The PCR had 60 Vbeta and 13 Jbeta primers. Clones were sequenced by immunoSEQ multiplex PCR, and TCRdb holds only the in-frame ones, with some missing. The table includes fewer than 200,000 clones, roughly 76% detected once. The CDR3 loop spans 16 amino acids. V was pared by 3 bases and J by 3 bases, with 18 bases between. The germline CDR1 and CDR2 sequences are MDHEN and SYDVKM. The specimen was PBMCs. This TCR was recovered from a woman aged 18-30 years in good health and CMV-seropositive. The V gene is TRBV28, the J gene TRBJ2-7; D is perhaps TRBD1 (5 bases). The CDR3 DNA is TGTGCCAGCAGTTTGGGGCAAAGGGGCTTCCGCTACGAGCAGTACTTC. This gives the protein CASSLGQRGFRYEQYF.